A single sample is the source of the 12 T cell receptor beta chains below, sequenced in a study of blood T cell repertoires in COVID-19. TCRdb's table, derived via immunoSEQ multiplex PCR, lists solely in-frame clones and lacks some. The table has about 53,000 clones, roughly 82% seen once. The specimen sequenced was peripheral blood. These receptors were taken from a woman in her sixties or seventies with acute or convalescent COVID-19.

This clone was seen a single time. The chain combines TRBV28 with TRBJ1-4; D call uncertain. Trimming left V 3 bases short and J 7 bases short, with 12 bases between. This CDR3 contains 14 residues. CDR1 is MDHEN, CDR2 SYDVKM, per germline. For the CDR3, the DNA is TGTGCCAGCAGTTTCACCGGGTTTGTTGAAAAACTGTTTTTT. It translates to CASSFTGFVEKLFF.

V and J are TRBV12-5 and TRBJ1-1; 12 nucleotides agree with TRBD1. The CDR3 loop spans 17 amino acids. The ends lost 7 bases at V and 7 bases at J; junction bases unmatched: 16. Germline CDR1 is LGHNT and CDR2 is FRNRAP. The CDR3 DNA sequence: TGTGCTAGTGCCCCGGGCGAAGGGGGGACAGGGGGCGATGAAGCTTTCTTT. It encodes CASAPGEGGTGGDEAFF.

J is TRBJ2-3 and V is TRBV10-3; D gene unclear. Trimming removed 0 bases from V and 2 bases from J, with 9 bases in between. Germline CDR1 reads ENHRY; CDR2 reads SYGVKD. The CDR3 extends over 15 amino acids. The CDR3 DNA is TGTGCCATCAGTGAGTCTGGTGCCTACACAGATACGCAGTATTTT. Amino acids: CAISESGAYTDTQYF.

The J gene is TRBJ2-7, the V gene TRBV6-5; 11 bases map to TRBD1. Looked up from germline, CDR1 is MNHEY and CDR2 is SVGAGI. The CDR3 is 15 residues long. V was pared by 7 bases and J by 5 bases, with 10 bases of the junction left unmatched. The CDR3 region is CASKMGTGGIHEQYF. The CDR3 DNA follows: TGTGCCAGCAAAATGGGGACAGGGGGAATCCACGAGCAGTACTTC.

The V gene is TRBV10-1, the J gene TRBJ1-1; a weak D match, TRBD1 (5 bases). Germline CDR1 is WNHNN and CDR2 is SYGVQD (reference sequence). Deletions cut 9 bases from V and 8 bases from J, with 10 bases between. This CDR3 contains 10 residues. Written as DNA, the CDR3 is TGCGCCAGGACAAAGGGGGAAGCTTTCTTT. The encoded protein is CARTKGEAFF.

The CDR3 nucleotides are TGTGCCAGCAGCGTAGGGGGACTGCCAGGGGAGACCCAGTACTTC. This codes for CASSVGGLPGETQYF. The chain couples TRBV9 to TRBJ2-5, with D possibly TRBD2 on 6 matching bases. Between the trimmed V and J ends, which lost 0 bases and 5 bases, there was a span of 14 bases. The germline V gene has CDR1 SGDLS and CDR2 YYNGEE. CDR3 size: 15 residues.

The V call is TRBV5-1, the J call TRBJ2-3, with TRBD2 identical over 8 bases. V shed 0 bases, J shed 6 bases, and the junction held 3 bases outside the gene matches. This CDR3 is 14 amino acids long. From germline, CDR1 is SGHRS and CDR2 YFSETQ. The CDR3 here is CASSLGLAWDTQYF. CDR3 DNA: TGCGCCAGCAGCTTGGGACTAGCGTGGGATACGCAGTATTTT. Drawing the rest from reference TRBV5-1 and TRBJ2-3, the complete variable domain is KAGVTQTPRYLIKTRGQQVTLSCSPISGHRSVSWYQQTPGQGLQFLFEYFSETQRNKGNFPGRFSGRQFSNSRSEMNVSTLELGDSALYLCASSLGLAWDTQYFGPGTRLTVL.

The V call is TRBV5-4, the J call TRBJ2-4; D is possibly TRBD2 (6 bases). Germline V gene lookup returns CDR1 SGHNT and CDR2 YYREEE (reference sequence). The ends were cut back, 3 bases at V and 7 bases at J, with 14 bases in the middle. The CDR3 totals 14 residues. The CDR3 is CASSSAGLPNIQYF. CDR3 coding DNA: TGTGCCAGCAGCTCAGCGGGCCTTCCGAACATTCAGTACTTC.

This rearrangement joins TRBV27 to TRBJ1-2, with D perhaps matching TRBD1 (6 bases). Germline V gene data show CDR1 as MNHEY and CDR2 as SMNVEV (reference sequence). This CDR3 spans 14 amino acids. V was clipped by 5 bases and J by 7 bases, with 17 bases between them. In DNA form, the CDR3 reads TGTGCCAGCAGTCGGGGGGGCTCTTTGGGTGGCTACACCTTC. Translation: CASSRGGSLGGYTF.

This chain joins TRBV5-4 and TRBJ2-5; 7 nucleotides match TRBD2. Per germline, CDR1 SGHNT and CDR2 YYREEE (reference sequence). The CDR3 has 16 residues. The V segment lost 3 bases and the J segment 4 bases; nucleotides outside the gene matches: 12. Written as DNA, the CDR3 is TGTGCCAGCAGCTCAGCTTCAGGGAGGGGTCGAGAGACCCAGTACTTC. Protein: CASSSASGRGRETQYF.

This chain links TRBV3-1 (or the pseudogene TRBV3-2) with TRBJ1-1; 8 bases are shared with TRBD1. The CDR3 covers 18 residues. Germline lookup yields CDR1 LGHDT and CDR2 YNNKEL (reference sequence). V lost 1 base and J lost 0; bases outside the gene matches: 10. CDR3 loop: CASSQGPDRVLLNTEAFF. The CDR3 nucleotides are TGTGCCAGCAGCCAAGGTCCGGACAGGGTACTATTGAACACTGAAGCTTTCTTT.

CDR3 sequence: CASSKGLRSPLHF. Here the CDR3 DNA reads TGTGCCAGCAGCAAGGGACTCCGTTCACCCCTCCACTTT. This chain uses TRBV6-5 with TRBJ1-6; D may be TRBD1 (5 bases). Germline values: CDR1 MNHEY, CDR2 SVGAGI. Deletions cut 6 bases from V and 9 bases from J, with 12 bases between. This CDR3 spans 13 amino acids.